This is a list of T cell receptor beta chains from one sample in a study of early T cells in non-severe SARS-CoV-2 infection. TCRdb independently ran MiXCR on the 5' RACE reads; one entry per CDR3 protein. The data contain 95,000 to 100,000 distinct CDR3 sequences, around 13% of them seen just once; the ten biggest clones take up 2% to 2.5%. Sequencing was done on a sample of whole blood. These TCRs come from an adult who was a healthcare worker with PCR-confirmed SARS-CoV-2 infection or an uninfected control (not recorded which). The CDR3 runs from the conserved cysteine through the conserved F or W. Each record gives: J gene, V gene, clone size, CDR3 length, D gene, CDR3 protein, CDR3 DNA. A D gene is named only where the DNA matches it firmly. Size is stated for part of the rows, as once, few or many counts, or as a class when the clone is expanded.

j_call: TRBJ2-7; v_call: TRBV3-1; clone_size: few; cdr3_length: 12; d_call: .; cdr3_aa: CASSSLMGEQYF; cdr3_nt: TGTGCCAGCAGCTCCTTAATGGGGGAGCAGTACTTC
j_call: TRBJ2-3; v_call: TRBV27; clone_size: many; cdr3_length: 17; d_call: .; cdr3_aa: CASSLGPGGGSTDTQYF; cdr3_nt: TGTGCCAGCAGTTTAGGCCCAGGGGGAGGAAGCACAGATACGCAGTATTTT
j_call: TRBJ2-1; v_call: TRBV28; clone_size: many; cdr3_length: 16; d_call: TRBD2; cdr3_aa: CASSPGGGGAVNEQFF; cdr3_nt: TGTGCCAGCAGCCCTGGGGGCGGGGGGGCCGTCAATGAGCAGTTCTTC
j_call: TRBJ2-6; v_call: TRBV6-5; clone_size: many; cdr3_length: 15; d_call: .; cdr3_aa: CASSYLSSGANVLTF; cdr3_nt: TGTGCCAGCAGTTACCTTAGCTCTGGGGCCAACGTCCTGACTTTC
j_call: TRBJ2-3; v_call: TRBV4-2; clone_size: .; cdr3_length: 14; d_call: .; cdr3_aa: CASSQEGVADTQYF; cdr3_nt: TGTGCCAGCAGCCAAGAGGGAGTAGCAGATACGCAGTATTTT
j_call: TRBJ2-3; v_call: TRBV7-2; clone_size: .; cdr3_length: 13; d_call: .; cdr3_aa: CASSWAGSDTQYF; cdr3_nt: TGTGCCAGCAGCTGGGCGGGGTCAGATACGCAGTATTTT
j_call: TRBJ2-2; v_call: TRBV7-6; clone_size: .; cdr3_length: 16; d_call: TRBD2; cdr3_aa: CASSLVSRGSTGELFF; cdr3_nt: TGTGCCAGCAGCTTAGTCTCGCGGGGGTCCACCGGGGAGCTGTTTTTT
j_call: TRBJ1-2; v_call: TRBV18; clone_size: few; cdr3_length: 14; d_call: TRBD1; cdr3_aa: CASSPGQTRYGYTF; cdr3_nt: TGTGCCAGCTCACCGGGACAGACCCGCTATGGCTACACCTTC
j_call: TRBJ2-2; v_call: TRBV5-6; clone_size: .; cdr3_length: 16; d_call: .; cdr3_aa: CASSSGRTSNTGELFF; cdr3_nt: TGTGCCAGCAGCTCAGGGAGGACATCGAACACCGGGGAGCTGTTTTTT
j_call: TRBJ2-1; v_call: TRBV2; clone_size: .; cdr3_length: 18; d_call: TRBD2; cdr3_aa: CASSEVGAASGGYNEQFF; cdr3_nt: TGTGCCAGCAGTGAAGTGGGGGCCGCTAGCGGGGGCTACAATGAGCAGTTCTTC
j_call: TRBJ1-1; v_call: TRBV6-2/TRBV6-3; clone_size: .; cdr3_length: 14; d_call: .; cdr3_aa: CASSYSRGNTEAFF; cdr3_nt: TGTGCCAGCAGTTACTCACGGGGTAACACTGAAGCTTTCTTT
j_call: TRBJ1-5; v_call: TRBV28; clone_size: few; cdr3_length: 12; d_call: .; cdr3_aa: CASSLPVQPQHF; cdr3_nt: TGTGCCAGCAGTTTACCTGTTCAGCCCCAGCATTTT
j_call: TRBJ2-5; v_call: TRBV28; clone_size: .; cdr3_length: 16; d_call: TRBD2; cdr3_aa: CASSPGGVAPQETQYF; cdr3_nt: TGTGCCAGCAGTCCGGGGGGTGTCGCACCACAAGAGACCCAGTACTTC
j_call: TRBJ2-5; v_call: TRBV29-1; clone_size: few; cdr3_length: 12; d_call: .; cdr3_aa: CSVEAGSETQYF; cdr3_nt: TGCAGCGTTGAGGCAGGTTCCGAGACCCAGTACTTC
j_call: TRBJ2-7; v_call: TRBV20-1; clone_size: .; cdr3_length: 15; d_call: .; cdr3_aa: CSARDEPGPSSEQYF; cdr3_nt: TGCAGTGCTAGAGACGAACCGGGACCCTCGTCCGAGCAGTACTTC
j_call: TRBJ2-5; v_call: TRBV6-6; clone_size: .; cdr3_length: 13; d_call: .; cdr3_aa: CASRRSGAETQYF; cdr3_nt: TGTGCCAGCAGGCGGTCAGGGGCCGAGACCCAGTACTTC
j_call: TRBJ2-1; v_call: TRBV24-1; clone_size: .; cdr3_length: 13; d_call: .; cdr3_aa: CATMTRPGGEQFF; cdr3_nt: TGTGCCACCATGACTCGGCCCGGAGGTGAGCAGTTCTTC
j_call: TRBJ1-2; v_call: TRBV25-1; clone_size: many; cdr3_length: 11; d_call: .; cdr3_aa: CASTGFGGYTF; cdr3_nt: TGTGCCAGTACAGGTTTCGGTGGCTACACCTTC
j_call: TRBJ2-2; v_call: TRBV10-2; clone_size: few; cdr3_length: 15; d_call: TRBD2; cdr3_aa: CASSEAGRVTGELFF; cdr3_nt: TGCGCCAGCAGTGAGGCAGGGAGGGTCACCGGGGAGCTGTTTTTT
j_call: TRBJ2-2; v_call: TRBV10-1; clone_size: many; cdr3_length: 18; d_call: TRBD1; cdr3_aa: CASLNSTGTGGNTGELFF; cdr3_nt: TGCGCCAGCCTAAACTCGACCGGGACAGGAGGGAACACCGGGGAGCTGTTTTTT
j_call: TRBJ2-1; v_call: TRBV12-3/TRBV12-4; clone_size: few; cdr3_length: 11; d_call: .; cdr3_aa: CASEFGNEQFF; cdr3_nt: TGTGCCAGCGAGTTTGGGAATGAGCAGTTCTTC
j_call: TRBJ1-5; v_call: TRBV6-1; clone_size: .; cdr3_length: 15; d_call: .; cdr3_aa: CASTPPDRINQPQHF; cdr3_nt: TGTGCCAGCACCCCCCCCGACAGAATCAATCAGCCCCAGCATTTT
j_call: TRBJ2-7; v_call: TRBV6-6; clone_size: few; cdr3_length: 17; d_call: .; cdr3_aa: CASSQPGDAAGKDEQYF; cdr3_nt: TGTGCCAGCAGCCAACCGGGAGACGCAGCAGGGAAAGACGAGCAGTACTTC
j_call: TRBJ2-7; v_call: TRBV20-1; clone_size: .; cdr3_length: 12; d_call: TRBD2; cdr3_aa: CSARGGLDEQYF; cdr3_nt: TGCAGTGCTCGGGGGGGCCTGGACGAGCAGTACTTC
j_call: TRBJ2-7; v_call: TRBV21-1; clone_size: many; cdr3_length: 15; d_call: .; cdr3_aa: CASSKIHSFSYEQYF; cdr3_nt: TGTGCCAGCAGCAAAATACACAGCTTCTCCTACGAGCAGTACTTC
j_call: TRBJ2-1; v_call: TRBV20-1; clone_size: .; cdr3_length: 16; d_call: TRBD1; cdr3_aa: CSARDRGGYSYNEQFF; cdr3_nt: TGCAGTGCTAGAGATCGAGGGGGCTACTCCTACAATGAGCAGTTCTTC
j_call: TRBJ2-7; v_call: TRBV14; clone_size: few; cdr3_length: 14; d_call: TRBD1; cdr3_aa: CASTRTGEAYEQYF; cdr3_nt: TGTGCCAGCACCAGGACAGGGGAGGCCTACGAGCAGTACTTC
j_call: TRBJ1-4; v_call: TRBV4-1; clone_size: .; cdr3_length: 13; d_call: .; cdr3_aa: CASSQPLEDILFF; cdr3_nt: TGCGCCAGCAGCCAGCCACTGGAGGACATTTTGTTTTTT
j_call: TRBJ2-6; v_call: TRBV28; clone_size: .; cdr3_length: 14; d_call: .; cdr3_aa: CASSSPTGANVLTF; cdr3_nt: TGTGCCAGCAGTTCCCCGACGGGGGCCAACGTCCTGACTTTC
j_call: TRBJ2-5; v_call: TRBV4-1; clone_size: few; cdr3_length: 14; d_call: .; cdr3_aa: CASSPETGQETQYF; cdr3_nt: TGCGCCAGCAGCCCCGAGACCGGTCAAGAGACCCAGTACTTC
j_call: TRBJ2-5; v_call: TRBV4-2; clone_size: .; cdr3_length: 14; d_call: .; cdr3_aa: CASSQGGGAETQYF; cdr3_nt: TGTGCCAGCAGCCAAGGGGGCGGGGCTGAGACCCAGTACTTC
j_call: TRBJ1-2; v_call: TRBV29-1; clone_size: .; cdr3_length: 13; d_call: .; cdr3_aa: CSVEDRGDYGYTF; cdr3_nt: TGCAGCGTTGAAGATCGGGGAGACTATGGCTACACCTTC
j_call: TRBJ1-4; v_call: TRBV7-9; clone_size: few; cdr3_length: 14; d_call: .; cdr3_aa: CASSLGGVNEKLFF; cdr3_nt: TGTGCCAGCAGCTTAGGGGGAGTCAATGAAAAACTGTTTTTT
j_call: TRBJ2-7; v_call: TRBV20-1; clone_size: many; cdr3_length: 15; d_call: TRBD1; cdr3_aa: CSASFPGQMTYEQYF; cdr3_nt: TGCAGTGCTAGCTTCCCGGGACAGATGACCTACGAGCAGTACTTC
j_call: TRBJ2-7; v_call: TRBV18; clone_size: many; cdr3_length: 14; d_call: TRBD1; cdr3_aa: CASSPPGQPYEQYF; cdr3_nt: TGTGCCAGCTCACCACCGGGACAGCCTTACGAGCAGTACTTC
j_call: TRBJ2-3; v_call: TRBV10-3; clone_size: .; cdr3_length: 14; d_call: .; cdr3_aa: CAISRDHRTDTQYF; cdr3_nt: TGTGCCATCAGCCGGGACCACCGCACAGATACGCAGTATTTT
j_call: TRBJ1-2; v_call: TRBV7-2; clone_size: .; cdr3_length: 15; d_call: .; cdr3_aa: CASSWGYRDLYGYTF; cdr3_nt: TGTGCCAGCAGCTGGGGGTATAGGGACCTCTATGGCTACACCTTC
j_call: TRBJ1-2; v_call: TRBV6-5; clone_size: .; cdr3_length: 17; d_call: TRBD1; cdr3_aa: CASSRTGTGPINYGYTF; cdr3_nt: TGTGCCAGCAGCCGCACCGGGACAGGGCCGATTAACTATGGCTACACCTTC
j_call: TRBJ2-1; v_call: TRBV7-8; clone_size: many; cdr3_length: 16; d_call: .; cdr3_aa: CASSLARSGSWVGQFF; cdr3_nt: TGTGCCAGCAGCTTAGCGCGGAGCGGGTCCTGGGTGGGGCAGTTCTTC
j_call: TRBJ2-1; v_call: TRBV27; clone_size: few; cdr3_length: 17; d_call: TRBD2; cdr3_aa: CASSPGLLLRKYNEQFF; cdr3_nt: TGTGCCAGCAGTCCGGGACTACTACTCCGGAAATACAATGAGCAGTTCTTC
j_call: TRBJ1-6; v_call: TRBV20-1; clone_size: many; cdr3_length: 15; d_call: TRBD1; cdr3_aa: CSARMRGLHNSPLHF; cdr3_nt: TGCAGTGCCCGGATGAGGGGGCTCCATAATTCACCCCTCCACTTT
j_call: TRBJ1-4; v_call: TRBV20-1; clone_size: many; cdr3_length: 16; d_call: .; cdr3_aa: CSARDLAQGLVEKLFF; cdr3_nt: TGCAGTGCTAGAGACCTGGCCCAGGGACTGGTGGAAAAACTGTTTTTT
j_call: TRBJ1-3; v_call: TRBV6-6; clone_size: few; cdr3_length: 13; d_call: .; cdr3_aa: CASSPRGRDTIYF; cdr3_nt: TGTGCCAGCAGTCCCAGAGGGAGGGACACCATATATTTT
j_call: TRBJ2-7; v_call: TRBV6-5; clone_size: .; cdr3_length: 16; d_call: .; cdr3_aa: CASSYSNRGWTYEQYF; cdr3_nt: TGTGCCAGCAGTTACTCGAATAGGGGGTGGACCTACGAGCAGTACTTC
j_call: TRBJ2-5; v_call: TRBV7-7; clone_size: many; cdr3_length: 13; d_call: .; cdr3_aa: CASSLGPKETQYF; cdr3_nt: TGTGCTAGCAGCTTAGGTCCGAAAGAGACCCAGTACTTC
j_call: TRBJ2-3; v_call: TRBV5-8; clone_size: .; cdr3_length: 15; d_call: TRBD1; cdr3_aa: CASSPQGSNTDTQYF; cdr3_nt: TGTGCCAGCAGCCCACAGGGGTCTAACACAGATACGCAGTATTTT
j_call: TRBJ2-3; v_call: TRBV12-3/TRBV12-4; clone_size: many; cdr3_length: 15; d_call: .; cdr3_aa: CASSTRTGRADTQYF; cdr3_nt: TGTGCCAGCAGTACCCGGACAGGGAGGGCAGATACGCAGTATTTT